This T cell receptor (beta chain) was identified during a study of human T cells and chemical hapten exposure. Overall study findings and caveats: Controls had significantly fewer large CDR3 similarity clusters than were formed by expanded TCRs.

Time point here: pre-sensitization, week 0. The sample's treatment: therapeutic diphenylcyclopropenone sensitization with weekly scalp DPC. Regarding this clonotype: Its antigen is undetermined.

The CDR3 spans 14 residues. V shed 6 bases and J 4 bases; nucleotides not matched to a gene: 6. TCRdb analysed the RACE reads with MiXCR anew, one entry per CDR3 protein. The sample holds some 400,000 distinct CDR3 sequences, approximately 5.1% seen once. This clonotype was sampled from a woman aged 50 to 65 with alopecia areata. Some clones in this sample may be carry-over from other donors' samples. The sample in question was whole blood, obtained in connection with sensitization to the hapten diphenylcyclopropenone (DPC). V usage is TRBV12-3 or TRBV12-4 and J usage is TRBJ2-3, with 8 bases identical to TRBD2. CDR3 sequence reads: CASRVRRGADTQYF. CDR3 in DNA: TGTGCCAGCAGGGTACGGCGGGGGGCAGATACGCAGTATTTT.